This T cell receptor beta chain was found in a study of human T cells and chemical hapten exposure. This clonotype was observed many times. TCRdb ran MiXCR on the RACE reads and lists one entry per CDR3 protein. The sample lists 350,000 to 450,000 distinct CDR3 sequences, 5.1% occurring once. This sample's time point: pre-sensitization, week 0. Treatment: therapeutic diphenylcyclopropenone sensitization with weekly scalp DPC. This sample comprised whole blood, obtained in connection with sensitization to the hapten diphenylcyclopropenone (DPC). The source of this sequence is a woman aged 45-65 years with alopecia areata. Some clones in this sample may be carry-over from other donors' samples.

The CDR3 nucleotides are TGTGCCACCAGTGATTTACGCGAGGGTGCAACCTACGAGCAGTACTTC. Its translation: CATSDLREGATYEQYF. This chain joins TRBV24-1 and TRBJ2-7; D is perhaps TRBD2 (5 bases). The V end was cut by 1 base, the J end by 2 bases, with 14 bases between. Germline CDR1 is KGHDR and CDR2 is SFDVKD. There are 16 residues in the CDR3.